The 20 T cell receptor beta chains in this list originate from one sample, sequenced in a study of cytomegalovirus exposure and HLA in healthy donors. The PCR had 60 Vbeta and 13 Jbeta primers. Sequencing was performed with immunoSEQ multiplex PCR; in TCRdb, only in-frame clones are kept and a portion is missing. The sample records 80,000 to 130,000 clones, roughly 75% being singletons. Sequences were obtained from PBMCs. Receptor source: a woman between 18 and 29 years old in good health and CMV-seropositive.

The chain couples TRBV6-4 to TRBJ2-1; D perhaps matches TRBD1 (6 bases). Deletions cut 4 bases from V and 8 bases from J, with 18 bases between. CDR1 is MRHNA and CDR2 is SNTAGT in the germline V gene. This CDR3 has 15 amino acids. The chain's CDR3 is CASSGDVGSGDEQFF. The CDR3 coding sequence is TGTGCCAGCAGTGGGGACGTGGGTTCAGGGGATGAGCAGTTCTTC.

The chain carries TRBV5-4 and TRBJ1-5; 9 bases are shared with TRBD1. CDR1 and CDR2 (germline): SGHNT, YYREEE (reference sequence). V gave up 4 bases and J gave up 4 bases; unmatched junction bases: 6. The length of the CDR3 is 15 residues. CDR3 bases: TGTGCCAGCAGCCGCGGGACAGGGCGTAATCAGCCCCAGCATTTT. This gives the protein CASSRGTGRNQPQHF.

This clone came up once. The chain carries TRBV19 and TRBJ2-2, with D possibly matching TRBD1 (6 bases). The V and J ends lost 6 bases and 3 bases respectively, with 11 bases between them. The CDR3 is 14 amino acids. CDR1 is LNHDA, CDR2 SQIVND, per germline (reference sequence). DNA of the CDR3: TGTGCCAGTAGCGGGACAACCTACACCGGGGAGCTGTTTTTT. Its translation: CASSGTTYTGELFF.

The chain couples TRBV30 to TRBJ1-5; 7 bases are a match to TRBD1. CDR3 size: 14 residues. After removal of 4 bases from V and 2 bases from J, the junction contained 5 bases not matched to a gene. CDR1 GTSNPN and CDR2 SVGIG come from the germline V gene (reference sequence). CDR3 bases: TGTGCCTGGACAGGGGGAGATGGCAATCAGCCCCAGCATTTT. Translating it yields CAWTGGDGNQPQHF.

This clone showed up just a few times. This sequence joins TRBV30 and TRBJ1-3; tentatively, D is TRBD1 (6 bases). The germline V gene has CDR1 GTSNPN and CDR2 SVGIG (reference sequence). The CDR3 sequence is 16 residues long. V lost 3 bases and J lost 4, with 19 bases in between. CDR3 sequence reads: CAWSRKGTGYGNTIYF. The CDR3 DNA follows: TGTGCCTGGAGCCGTAAGGGAACAGGGTACGGAAACACCATATATTTT.

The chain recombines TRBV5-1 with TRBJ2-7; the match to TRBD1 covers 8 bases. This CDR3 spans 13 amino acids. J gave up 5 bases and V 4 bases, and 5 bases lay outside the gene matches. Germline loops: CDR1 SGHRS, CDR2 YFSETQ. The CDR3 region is CASSADRDHEQYF. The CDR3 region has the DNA TGCGCCAGCAGCGCGGACAGGGACCACGAGCAGTACTTC.

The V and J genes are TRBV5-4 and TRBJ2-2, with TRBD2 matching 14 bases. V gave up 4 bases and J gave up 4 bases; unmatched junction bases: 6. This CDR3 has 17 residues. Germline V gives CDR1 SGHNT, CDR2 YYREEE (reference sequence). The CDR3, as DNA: TGTGCCAGCAGCCCGGGACTAGCGGGAGTCGGCACCGGGGAGCTGTTTTTT. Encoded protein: CASSPGLAGVGTGELFF.

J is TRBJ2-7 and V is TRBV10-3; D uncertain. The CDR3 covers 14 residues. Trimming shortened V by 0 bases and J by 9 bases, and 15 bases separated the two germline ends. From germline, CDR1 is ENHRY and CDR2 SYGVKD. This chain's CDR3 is CAISESSVSGGQYF. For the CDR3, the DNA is TGTGCCATCAGTGAGTCGAGCGTCTCTGGCGGGCAGTACTTC.

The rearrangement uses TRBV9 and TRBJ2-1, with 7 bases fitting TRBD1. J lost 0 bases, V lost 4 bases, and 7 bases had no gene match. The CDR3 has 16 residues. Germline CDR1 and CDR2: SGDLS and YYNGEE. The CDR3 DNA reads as TGTGCCAGCAGCCCCCGGGGACAGAGCTCCTACAATGAGCAGTTCTTC. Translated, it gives CASSPRGQSSYNEQFF.

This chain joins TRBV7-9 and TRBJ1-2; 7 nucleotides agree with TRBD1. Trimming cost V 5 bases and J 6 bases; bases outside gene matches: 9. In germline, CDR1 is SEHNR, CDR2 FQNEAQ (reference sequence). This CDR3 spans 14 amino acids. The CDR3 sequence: CASSHRGAWDGYTF. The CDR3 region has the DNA TGTGCCAGCAGCCACAGGGGAGCTTGGGATGGCTACACCTTC.

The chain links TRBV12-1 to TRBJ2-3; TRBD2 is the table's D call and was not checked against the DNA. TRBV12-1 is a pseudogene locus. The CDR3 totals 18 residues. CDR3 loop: CASSCPLAGGPSTDTQYF. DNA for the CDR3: TGTGCCAGCAGCTGCCCGCTAGCGGGAGGGCCGAGCACAGATACGCAGTATTTT.

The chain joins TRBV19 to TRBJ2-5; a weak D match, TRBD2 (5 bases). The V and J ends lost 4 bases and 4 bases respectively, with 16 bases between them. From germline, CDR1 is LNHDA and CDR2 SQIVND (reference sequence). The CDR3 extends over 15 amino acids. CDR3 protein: CASSTITGGGETQYF. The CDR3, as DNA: TGTGCCAGTAGTACGATTACGGGTGGAGGAGAGACCCAGTACTTC.

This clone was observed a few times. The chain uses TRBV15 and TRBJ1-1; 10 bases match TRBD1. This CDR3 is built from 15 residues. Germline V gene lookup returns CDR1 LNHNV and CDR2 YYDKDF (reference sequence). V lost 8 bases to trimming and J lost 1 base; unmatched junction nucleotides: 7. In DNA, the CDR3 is TGTGCCACCTATCGGGACAGGGGTTGGAACACTGAAGCTTTCTTT. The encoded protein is CATYRDRGWNTEAFF.

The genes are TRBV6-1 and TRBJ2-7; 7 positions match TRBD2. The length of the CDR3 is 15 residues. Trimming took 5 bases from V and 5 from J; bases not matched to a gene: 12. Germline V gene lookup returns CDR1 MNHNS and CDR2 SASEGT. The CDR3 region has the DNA TGTGCCAGCAGTAGCCGCGGCGGGAGTGTCGACGAGCAGTACTTC. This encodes CASSSRGGSVDEQYF.

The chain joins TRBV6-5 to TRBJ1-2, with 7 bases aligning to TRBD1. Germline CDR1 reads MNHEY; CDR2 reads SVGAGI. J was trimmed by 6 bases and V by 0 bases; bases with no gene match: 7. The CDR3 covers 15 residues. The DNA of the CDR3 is TGTGCCAGCAGTTACTCGGCGGCAGGGGGGCATGGCTACACCTTC. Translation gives CASSYSAAGGHGYTF.

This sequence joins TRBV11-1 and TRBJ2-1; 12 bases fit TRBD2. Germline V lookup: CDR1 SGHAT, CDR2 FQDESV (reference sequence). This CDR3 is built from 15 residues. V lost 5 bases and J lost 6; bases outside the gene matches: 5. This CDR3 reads CASSARTSGINEQFF. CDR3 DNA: TGTGCCAGCAGCGCCAGGACTAGCGGGATCAATGAGCAGTTCTTC.

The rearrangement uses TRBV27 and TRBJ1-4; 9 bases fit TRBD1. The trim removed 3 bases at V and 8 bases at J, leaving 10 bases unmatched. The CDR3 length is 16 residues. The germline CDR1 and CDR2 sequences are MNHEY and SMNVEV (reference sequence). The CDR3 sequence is CASSFGRGTGQEKLFF. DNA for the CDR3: TGTGCCAGCAGTTTTGGGCGAGGGACAGGGCAAGAAAAACTGTTTTTT. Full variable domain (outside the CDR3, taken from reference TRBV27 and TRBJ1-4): EAQVTQNPRYLITVTGKKLTVTCSQNMNHEYMSWYRQDPGLGLRQIYYSMNVEVTDKGDVPEGYKVSRKEKRNFPLILESPSPNQTSLYFCASSFGRGTGQEKLFFGSGTQLSVL.

CDR3 sequence: CASSLARDEQFF. CDR3 nucleotides: TGCGCCAGCAGCTTGGCCCGGGATGAGCAGTTCTTC. The V and J genes are TRBV5-1 and TRBJ2-1; D gene uncertain. CDR1 and CDR2 from the germline V gene are SGHRS and YFSETQ. Trimming shortened V by 0 bases and J by 8 bases, and 6 bases separated the two germline ends. This CDR3 is built from 12 residues.

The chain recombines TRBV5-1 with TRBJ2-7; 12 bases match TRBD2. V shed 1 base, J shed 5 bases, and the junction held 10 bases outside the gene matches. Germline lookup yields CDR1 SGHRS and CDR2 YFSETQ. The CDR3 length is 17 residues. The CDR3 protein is CASSLRLAGVGSDEQYF. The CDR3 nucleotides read TGCGCCAGCAGCTTGCGACTAGCGGGAGTTGGTTCGGACGAGCAGTACTTC.

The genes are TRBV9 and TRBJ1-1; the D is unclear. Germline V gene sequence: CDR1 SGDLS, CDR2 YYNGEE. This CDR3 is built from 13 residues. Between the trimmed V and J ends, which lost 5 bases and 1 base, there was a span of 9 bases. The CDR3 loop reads CASRSSGNTEAFF. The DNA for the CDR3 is TGTGCCAGCAGATCATCGGGGAACACTGAAGCTTTCTTT.